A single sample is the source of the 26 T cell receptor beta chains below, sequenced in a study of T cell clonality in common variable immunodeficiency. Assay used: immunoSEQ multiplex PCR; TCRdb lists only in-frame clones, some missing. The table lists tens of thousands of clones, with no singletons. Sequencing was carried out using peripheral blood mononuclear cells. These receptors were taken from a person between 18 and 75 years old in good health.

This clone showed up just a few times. The CDR3 DNA, read in part, is TGCAGCGTAACGGGACAGGGGGTGAACGGC. Translated, it gives CSVTGQGVNG. Given in full, the CDR3 is CSVTGQGVNGYTF. The chain combines TRBV29-1 with TRBJ1-2; 11 bases are a match to TRBD1. The CDR3 end lies 3 residues beyond the end of the read and is filled in from the germline J gene. CDR1 is SQVTM, CDR2 ANQGSEA, per germline. CDR3 length equals 13 residues.

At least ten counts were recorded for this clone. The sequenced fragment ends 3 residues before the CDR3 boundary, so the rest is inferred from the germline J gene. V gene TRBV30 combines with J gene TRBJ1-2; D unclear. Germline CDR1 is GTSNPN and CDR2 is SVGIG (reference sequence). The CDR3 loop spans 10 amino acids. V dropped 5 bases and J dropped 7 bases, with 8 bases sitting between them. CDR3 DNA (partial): TGTGCCTGGCGGAAGGGTGGC. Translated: CAWRKGG. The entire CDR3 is CAWRKGGYTF.

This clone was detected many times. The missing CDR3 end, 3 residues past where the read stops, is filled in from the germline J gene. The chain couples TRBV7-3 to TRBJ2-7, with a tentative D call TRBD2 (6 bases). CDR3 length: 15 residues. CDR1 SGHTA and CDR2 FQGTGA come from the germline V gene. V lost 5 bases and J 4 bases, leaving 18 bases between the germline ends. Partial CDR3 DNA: TGTGCCAGCAGCGTAGGTAGCGGTCTTGCGTACGAG. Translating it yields CASSVGSGLAYE. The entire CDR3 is CASSVGSGLAYEQYF.

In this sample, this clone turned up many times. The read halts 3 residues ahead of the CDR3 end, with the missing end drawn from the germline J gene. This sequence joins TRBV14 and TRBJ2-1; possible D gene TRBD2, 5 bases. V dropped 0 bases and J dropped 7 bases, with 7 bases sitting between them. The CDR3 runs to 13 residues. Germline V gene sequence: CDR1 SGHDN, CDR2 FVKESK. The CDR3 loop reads CASSQDRLNEQFF. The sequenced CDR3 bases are TGTGCCAGCAGCCAAGATAGACTAAATGAG.

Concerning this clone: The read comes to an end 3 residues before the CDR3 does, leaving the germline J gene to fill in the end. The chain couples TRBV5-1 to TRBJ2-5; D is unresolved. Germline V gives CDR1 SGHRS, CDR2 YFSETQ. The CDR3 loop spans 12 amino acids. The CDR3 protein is CASSPSTDTQYF. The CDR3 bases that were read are TGCGCCAGCAGCCCCAGCACAGATACC. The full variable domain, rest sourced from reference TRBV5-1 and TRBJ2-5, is KAGVTQTPRYLIKTRGQQVTLSCSPISGHRSVSWYQQTPGQGLQFLFEYFSETQRNKGNFPGRFSGRQFSNSRSEMNVSTLELGDSALYLCASSPSTDTQYFGPGTRLLVL.

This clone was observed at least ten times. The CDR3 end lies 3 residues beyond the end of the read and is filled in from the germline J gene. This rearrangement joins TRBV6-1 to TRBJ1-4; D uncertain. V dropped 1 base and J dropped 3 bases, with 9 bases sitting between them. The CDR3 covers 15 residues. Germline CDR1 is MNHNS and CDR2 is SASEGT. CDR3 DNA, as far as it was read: TGTGCCAGCAGTGAAGGGCGGGGAGCTAATGAAAAA. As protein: CASSEGRGANEK. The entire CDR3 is CASSEGRGANEKLFF.

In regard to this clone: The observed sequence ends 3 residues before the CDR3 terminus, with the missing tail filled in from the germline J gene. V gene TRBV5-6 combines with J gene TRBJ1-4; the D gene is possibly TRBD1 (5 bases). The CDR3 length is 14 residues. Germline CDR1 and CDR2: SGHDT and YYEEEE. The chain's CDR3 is CASRLGSGANVLFF. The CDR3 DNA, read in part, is TGTGCCAGCAGACTGGGATCTGGGGCCAACGTA.

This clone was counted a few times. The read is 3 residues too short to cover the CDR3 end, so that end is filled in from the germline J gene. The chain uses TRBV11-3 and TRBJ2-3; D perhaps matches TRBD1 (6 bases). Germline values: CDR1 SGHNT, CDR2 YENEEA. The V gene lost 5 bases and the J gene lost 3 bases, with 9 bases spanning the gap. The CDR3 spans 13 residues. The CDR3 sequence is CASSDDRTDTQYF. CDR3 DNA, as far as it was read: TGTGCCAGCAGCGACGACAGGACAGATACG.

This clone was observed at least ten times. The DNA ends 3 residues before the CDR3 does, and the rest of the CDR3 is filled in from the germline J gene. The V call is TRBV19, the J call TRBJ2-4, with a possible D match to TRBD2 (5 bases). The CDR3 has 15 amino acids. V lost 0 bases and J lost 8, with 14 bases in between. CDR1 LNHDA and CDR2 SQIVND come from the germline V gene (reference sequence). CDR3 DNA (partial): TGTGCCAGTAGTATAGAGCCCATGGCCGGGGACATT. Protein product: CASSIEPMAGDI. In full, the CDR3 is CASSIEPMAGDIQYF.

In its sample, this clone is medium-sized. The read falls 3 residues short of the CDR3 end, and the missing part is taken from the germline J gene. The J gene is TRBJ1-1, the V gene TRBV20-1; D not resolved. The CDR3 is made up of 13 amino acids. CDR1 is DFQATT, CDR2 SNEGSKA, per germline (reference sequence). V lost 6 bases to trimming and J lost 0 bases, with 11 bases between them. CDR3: CSATATVNTEAFF. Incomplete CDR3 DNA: TGCAGTGCCACGGCCACAGTGAACACTGAA.

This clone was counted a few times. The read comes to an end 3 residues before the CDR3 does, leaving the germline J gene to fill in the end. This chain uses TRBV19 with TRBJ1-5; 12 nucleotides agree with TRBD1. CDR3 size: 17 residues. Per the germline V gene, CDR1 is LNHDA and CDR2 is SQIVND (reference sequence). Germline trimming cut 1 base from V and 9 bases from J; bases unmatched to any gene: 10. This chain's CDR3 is CASSIAPGTGGGLPQHF. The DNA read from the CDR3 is TGTGCCAGTAGTATAGCCCCCGGGACAGGGGGCGGTTTGCCC.

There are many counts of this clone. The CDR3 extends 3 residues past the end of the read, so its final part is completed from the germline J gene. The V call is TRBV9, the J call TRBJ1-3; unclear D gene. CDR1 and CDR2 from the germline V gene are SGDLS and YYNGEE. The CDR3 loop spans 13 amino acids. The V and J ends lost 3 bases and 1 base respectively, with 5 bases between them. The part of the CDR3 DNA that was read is TGTGCCAGCAGCGCCCAGTCTGGAAACACC. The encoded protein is CASSAQSGNT. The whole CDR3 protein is CASSAQSGNTIYF.

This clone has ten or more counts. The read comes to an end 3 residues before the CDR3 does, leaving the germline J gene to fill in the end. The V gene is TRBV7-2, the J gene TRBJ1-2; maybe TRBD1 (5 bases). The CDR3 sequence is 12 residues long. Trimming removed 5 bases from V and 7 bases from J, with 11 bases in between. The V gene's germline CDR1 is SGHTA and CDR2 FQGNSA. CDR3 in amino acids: CASSAPGFGYTF. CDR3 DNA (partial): TGTGCCAGCAGCGCTCCAGGGTTTGGC.

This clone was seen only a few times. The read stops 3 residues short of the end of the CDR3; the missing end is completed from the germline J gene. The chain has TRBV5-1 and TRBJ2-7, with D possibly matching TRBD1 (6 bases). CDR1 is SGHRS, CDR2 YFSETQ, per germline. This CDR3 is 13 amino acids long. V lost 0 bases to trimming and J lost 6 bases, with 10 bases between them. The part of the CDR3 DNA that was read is TGCGCCAGCAGCTTGGGTGGACAGCCCGAG. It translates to CASSLGGQPE. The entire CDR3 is CASSLGGQPEQYF.

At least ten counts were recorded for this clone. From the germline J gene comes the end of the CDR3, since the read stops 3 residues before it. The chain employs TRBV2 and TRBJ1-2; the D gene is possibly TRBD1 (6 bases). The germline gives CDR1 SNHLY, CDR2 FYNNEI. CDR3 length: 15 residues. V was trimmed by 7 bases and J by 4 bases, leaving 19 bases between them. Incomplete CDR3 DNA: TGTGCCAGCAATCTACAGGGACCCGAAAGCTATGGC. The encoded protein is CASNLQGPESYG. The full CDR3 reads CASNLQGPESYGYTF.

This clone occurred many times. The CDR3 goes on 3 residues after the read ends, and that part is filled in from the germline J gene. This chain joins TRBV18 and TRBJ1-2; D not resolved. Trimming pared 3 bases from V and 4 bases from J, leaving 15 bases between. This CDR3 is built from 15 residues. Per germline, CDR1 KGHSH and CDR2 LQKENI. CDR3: CASSPSTDKLYGYTF. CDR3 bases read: TGTGCCAGCTCACCTTCAACAGATAAACTCTATGGC. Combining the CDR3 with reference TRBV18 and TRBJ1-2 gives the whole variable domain NAGVMQNPRHLVRRRGQEARLRCSPMKGHSHVYWYRQLPEEGLKFMVYLQKENIIDESGMPKERFSAEFPKEGPSILRIQQVVRGDSAAYFCASSPSTDKLYGYTFGSGTRLTVV.

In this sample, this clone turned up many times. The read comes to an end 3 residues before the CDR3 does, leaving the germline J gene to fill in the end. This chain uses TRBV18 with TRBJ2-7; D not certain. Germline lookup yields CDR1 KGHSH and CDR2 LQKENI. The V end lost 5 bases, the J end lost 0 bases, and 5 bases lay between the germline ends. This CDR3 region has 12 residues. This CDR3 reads CASSDTSYEQYF. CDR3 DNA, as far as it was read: TGTGCCAGCTCAGACACCTCCTACGAG.

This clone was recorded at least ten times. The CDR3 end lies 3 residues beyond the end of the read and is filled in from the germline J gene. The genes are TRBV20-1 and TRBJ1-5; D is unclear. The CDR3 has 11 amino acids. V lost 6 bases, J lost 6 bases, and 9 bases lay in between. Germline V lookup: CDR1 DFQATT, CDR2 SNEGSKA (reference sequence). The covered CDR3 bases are TGCAGTGCCACGCCGGGTCAGCCC. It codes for CSATPGQP. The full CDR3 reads CSATPGQPQHF.

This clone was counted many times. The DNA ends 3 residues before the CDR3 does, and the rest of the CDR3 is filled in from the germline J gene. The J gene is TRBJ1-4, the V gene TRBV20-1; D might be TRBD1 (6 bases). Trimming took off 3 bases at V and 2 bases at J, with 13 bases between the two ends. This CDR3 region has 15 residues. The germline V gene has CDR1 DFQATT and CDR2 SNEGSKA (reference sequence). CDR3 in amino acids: CSASTGGTTNEKLFF. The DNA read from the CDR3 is TGCAGTGCTAGCACGGGGGGCACGACTAATGAAAAA.

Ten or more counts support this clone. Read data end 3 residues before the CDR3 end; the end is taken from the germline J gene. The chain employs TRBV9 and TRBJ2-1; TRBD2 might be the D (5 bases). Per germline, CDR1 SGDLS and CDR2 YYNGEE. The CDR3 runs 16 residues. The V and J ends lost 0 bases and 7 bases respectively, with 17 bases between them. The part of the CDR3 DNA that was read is TGTGCCAGCAGCGTAGTAGCGAGAACCGGATTTAATGAG. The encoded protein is CASSVVARTGFNE. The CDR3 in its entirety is CASSVVARTGFNEQFF.

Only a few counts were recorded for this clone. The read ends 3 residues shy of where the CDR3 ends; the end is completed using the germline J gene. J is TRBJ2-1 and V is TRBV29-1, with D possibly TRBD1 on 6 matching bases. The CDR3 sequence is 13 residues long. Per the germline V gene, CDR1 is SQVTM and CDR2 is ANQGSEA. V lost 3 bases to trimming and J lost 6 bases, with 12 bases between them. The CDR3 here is CSVELQGTNEQFF. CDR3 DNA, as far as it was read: TGCAGCGTTGAGTTACAGGGAACCAATGAG.

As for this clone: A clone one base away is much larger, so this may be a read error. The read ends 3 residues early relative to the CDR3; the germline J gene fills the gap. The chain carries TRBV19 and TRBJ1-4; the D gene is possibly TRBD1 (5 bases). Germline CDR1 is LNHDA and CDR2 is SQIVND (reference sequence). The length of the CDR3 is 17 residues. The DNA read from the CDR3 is TGTGCCAGTAGTACAGTTGGCGCGGGGTTCGGGGCCAACGTA. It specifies CASSTVGAGFGANV. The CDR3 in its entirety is CASSTVGAGFGANVLFF.

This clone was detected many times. CDR3 bases read: TGTGCCAGTAGCGCCCAACTTACCGAAGCG. The encoded protein is CASSAQLTEA. The whole CDR3 region reads CASSAQLTEAAFF. V gene TRBV19 combines with J gene TRBJ1-1; unclear D gene. The read stops 3 residues short of the end of the CDR3; the missing end is completed from the germline J gene. Germline CDR1 and CDR2: LNHDA and SQIVND (reference sequence). The CDR3 runs to 13 residues.

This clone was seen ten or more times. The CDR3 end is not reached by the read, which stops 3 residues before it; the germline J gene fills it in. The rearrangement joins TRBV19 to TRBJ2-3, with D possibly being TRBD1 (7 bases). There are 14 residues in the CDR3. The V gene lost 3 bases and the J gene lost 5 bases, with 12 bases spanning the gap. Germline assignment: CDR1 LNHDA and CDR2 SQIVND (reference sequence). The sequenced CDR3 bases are TGTGCCAGTAGTATGCGGCAGGGGGGAGATACG. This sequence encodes CASSMRQGGDT. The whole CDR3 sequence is CASSMRQGGDTQYF. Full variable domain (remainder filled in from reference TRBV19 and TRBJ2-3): DGGITQSPKYLFRKEGQNVTLSCEQNLNHDAMYWYRQDPGQGLRLIYYSQIVNDFQKGDIAEGYSVSREKKESFPLTVTSAQKNPTAFYLCASSMRQGGDTQYFGPGTRLTVL.

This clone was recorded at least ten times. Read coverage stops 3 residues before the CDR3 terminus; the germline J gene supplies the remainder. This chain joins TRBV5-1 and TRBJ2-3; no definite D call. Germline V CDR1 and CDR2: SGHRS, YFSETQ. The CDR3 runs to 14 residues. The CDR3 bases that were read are TGCGCCAGCAGCAGTGCTCAACTCCAAGAGACG. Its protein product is CASSSAQLQET. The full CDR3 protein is CASSSAQLQETQYF.

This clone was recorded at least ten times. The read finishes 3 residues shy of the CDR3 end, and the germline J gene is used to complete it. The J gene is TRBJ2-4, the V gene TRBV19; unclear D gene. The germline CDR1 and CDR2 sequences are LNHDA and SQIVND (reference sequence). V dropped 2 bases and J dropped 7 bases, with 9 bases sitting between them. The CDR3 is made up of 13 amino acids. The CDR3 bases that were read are TGTGCCAGTAGTATAAGGTCGCAGAACATT. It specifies CASSIRSQNI. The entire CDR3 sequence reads CASSIRSQNIQYF.